Listed here is a single T cell receptor (beta chain). Antigen specificity is unknown. This specimen belongs to a study of early T cells in non-severe SARS-CoV-2 infection. The overall study: Bulk RNA taken from unsorted whole blood was sequenced, leaving chains unpaired.

The CDR3 length is 14 residues. The germline CDR1 and CDR2 sequences are MNHNY and SVGAGI (reference sequence). With V trimmed by 6 bases and J by 3 bases, 5 bases remained unmatched. Study-wide points: Matching results from VDJdb favored anti-spike CD8 responses, leaving private and CD4 specificities undetected.

Attachment of unique molecular identifiers to individual cDNA molecules was performed. One entry per CDR3 protein, called by TCRdb with MiXCR from the 5' RACE reads. This table has fewer than 50,000 distinct CDR3 sequences, under 9.5% appearing once. The sequence came from an adult who was a healthcare worker with PCR-confirmed SARS-CoV-2 infection or an uninfected control (not recorded which). The gene calls are TRBV6-6 and TRBJ1-5, with 7 bases identical to TRBD1. Sequencing input: whole blood. The CDR3 nucleotides are TGTGCCAGCAGACCTACAGGGGTCAATCAGCCCCAGCATTTT. It is translated as CASRPTGVNQPQHF.